What follows describes a single TCR beta chain. Its antigen remains undetermined. Base qualities are not recorded, but no much larger clone differs from it by a single base. Libraries were built with PCR. DNA from cultured CD4+ T cells was subjected to TCR sequencing with the Oncomine TCR Beta short-read assay at the Johns Hopkins FTIC core. Genomic DNA was extracted from the cultured CD4+ T cells with the QIAamp micro DNA kit. Oncomine TCR Beta libraries from cultured CD4+ T cells were pooled using unique dual indexes and sequenced on an Illumina iSeq 100. The source study handled its data this way. Non-productive sequences were removed, and CDR3s that did not start with C, did not end with F or W, or were shorter than 7 amino acids were discarded. Antigen-specific clonotypes were identified with the MANAFEST web application by comparing peptide-stimulated wells with reference and other culture wells. Positive clones required FDR below 0.05, an odds ratio above 5, and productive frequency above 0.1% in at least two of three replicate wells. Clonotypes that were significantly expanded in both SARS-CoV-2 spike wells and at least one common cold coronavirus spike condition were defined as cross-reactive. CDR3 homology was assessed with Levenshtein distances (stringdist) and unrooted phylogenetic trees (ape) in R version 3.6.1. TCRdb reran the public reads through fastp at Q25 and MiXCR, keeping productive beta chains. Each record represents a unique CDR3 protein, reported with the most common genes and DNA among its rows. The V and J calls and clone size come from TCRdb's table, not from the authors' own analysis. The sample contains approximately 23,000 distinct CDR3 sequences, about 31% of them found a single time. The top ten hold roughly an eighth of the sample.

This entry is derived from a study of vaccination and CD4 T cells after COVID-19 (dated by TCRdb to 2022 to 2024). Regarding the study in general: Convalescent patients had a positive SARS-CoV-2 result on nasal swab PCR, and of these patients, some ten had mild disease and one had severe disease. Post-vaccine blood samples were taken a median of about 77 days after the second vaccine dose, with a range of about 13 to 241 days. The convalescent cohort comprised six males and four females, including two Hispanic individuals, seven Caucasians, two Asians and one multiracial person. Post-COVID blood samples were collected from convalescent patients a median of around 100 days after diagnosis, with a range of about 30 to 161 days. In approximately eleven COVID-19 convalescent patients and several infection-naive healthy vaccine recipients, the spike-specific CD4+ TCR repertoire before mRNA vaccination was compared with the repertoire after mRNA vaccination. For stimulating the cultures, overlapping spike peptide pools were used, derived from SARS-CoV-2 as well as from the common cold coronaviruses HCoV-NL63, HCoV-OC43 and HCoV-229E. Two doses of either the Pfizer-BioNTech BNT162b2 vaccine (n=8) or the Moderna mRNA-1273 vaccine (n=2) were administered to participants. As controls, cultures received a CEFX viral epitope pool (the positive control), an HIV-1 Nef peptide pool (the negative control), or no peptide at all.

The germline V gene (reference sequence) supplies CDR1 DFQATT and CDR2 SNEGSKA. From cysteine to phenylalanine, the CDR3 is 15 amino acids long. The sequence is cut down to CDR3 DNA, 45 bases in frame from base 1. Trimmed from V: 6 bases; trimmed from J: 5 bases; junction bases lacking a gene match: 12. The treatment or condition label of this sample denotes: approximately 11-day PBMC culture with coronavirus spike peptide pools or control peptides (ViraFEST assay). To expand antigen-specific T cells with peptide pools and then pick out the expanded clonotypes through TCR sequencing, the study relied on the ViraFEST assay. The convalescent patients' positive SARS-CoV-2 PCR tests fell between March and December 2020, which was before the Alpha, Beta and Delta variants emerged in the United States. Each well held under 2.5 million PBMCs cultured in IMDM containing approximately 5% human AB serum and approximately 9.8 IU/ml IL-2, with 8.5 to 10 ug/ml peptide pools added. On days 3 and 7, half of the culture medium was replaced with fresh IL-2-containing medium. CD4+ T cells were isolated after about 10 days of culture through negative selection using the EasySep CD4+ T cell isolation kit. Ficoll-Paque Plus gradient centrifugation was used to isolate PBMCs from whole blood, and the isolated PBMCs were then either used fresh or cryopreserved at -140C. Culture conditions were generally each tested in triplicate wells.

Overall study results and their limits: The number of convalescent patients in the study was relatively small, and the study did not examine early timepoints following natural infection. Of the vaccine-specific clones found in convalescent patients, nearly all (304 of 307) were mono-reactive for SARS-CoV-2 spike instead of being cross-reactive with common cold coronaviruses. In convalescent patients, a median around 90% of post-vaccine SARS-CoV-2-reactive clones were detected only after vaccination, suggesting vaccine-specific priming. Although the median number of SARS-CoV-2-reactive clonotypes went up from roughly 19 after infection to 38 after vaccination, the increase was not significant.

The rearranged segments are TRBV20-1 and TRBJ2-1; TRBD2 agrees with 8 junctional bases. This receptor was obtained from a human donor with COVID-19. The sequenced sample was cultured CD4+ T cells from blood. In nucleotide form, the sequence is TGCAGTGCCAACTCCGTAGCGGGGAGAAACAATGAGCAGTTCTTC. The resulting protein is CSANSVAGRNNEQFF.